What follows describes a single TCR beta chain. What it recognizes is unknown. This specimen belongs to a study of radiotherapy plus CTLA-4 blockade in lung cancer. About the study: Objective responses arose in around a sixth of patients, and under 40% experienced disease control.

The study, taken as a whole, reports: Radiotherapy with ipilimumab was followed by blood expansion of tumor-derived clones.

CDR3 length: 15 residues. V shed 0 bases and J 8 bases; nucleotides not matched to a gene: 5. Looked up from germline, CDR1 is SGHTA and CDR2 is FQGNSA. Assay: immunoSEQ multiplex PCR; the TCRdb copy retains only in-frame clones and omits some. In the table there are about 14,000 clones, around 87% of which are singletons. Chemo-refractory metastatic non-small-cell lung cancer patients received focal radiation with ipilimumab CTLA-4 blockade. The sample was peripheral blood, taken from a patient treated with radiotherapy plus ipilimumab. The clonotype originates from a human donor with non-small cell lung cancer that progressed on radiotherapy plus ipilimumab. Some clones in this sample may be carry-over from other donors' samples. This chain links TRBV7-2 with TRBJ2-1, with 9 positions matching TRBD2. CDR3 nucleotide sequence: TGTGCCAGCAGCTTAGCAGCGGGAGGAATCGATGAGCAGTTCTTC. Its translation: CASSLAAGGIDEQFF.